Shown below are 3 T cell receptor beta chains from a single sample sequenced in a study of vaccination effects on CD4 cells after COVID-19. The method was immunoSEQ multiplex PCR; TCRdb's version includes in-frame clones alone and lacks a portion of them. The sample contains tens of thousands of clones, around 77% of which appear only once. ViraFEST expansion of antigen-specific CD4+ T cells with viral peptide pools preceded sequencing. The culture ran for about 11 days, and then CD4+ T cells were isolated. The healthy vaccine recipients, who had no prior SARS-CoV-2 infection, showed negative nucleocapsid antibodies. Antigens of these TCRs are unknown. The sequencing here drew on CD4+ T cells from PBMCs cultured with HCoV-NL63 spike peptides, taken before COVID-19 vaccination. The receptor set was obtained from a human donor who received a COVID-19 vaccine.

V usage is TRBV15 and J usage is TRBJ2-5, with D tentatively TRBD1 or TRBD2 (6 bases each). V lost 1 base to trimming and J lost 4 bases, with 19 bases between them. The CDR3 totals 17 residues. Germline V gene lookup returns CDR1 LNHNV and CDR2 YYDKDF (reference sequence). The CDR3 reads CATSRALTTGGAETQYF. The CDR3 nucleotides are TGTGCCACCAGCAGAGCTCTTACCACCGGGGGCGCAGAGACCCAGTACTTC.

The chain uses TRBV4-2 and TRBJ2-1; the D gene is possibly TRBD2 (5 bases). The germline V gene encodes CDR1 LGHNA and CDR2 YNFKEQ. V was shortened by 0 bases and J by 14 bases, with 14 bases between the two germline ends. This CDR3 region has 13 residues. In DNA form, the CDR3 reads TGTGCCAGCAGCCAAGAGTTGGAGGTAAATAAGTTCTTC. Protein: CASSQELEVNKFF.

The chain joins TRBV6-5 to TRBJ2-1; 9 positions agree with TRBD2. Germline V gives CDR1 MNHEY, CDR2 SVGAGI. The ends lost 0 bases at V and 4 bases at J; junction bases unmatched: 1. The CDR3 spans 15 residues. CDR3 in DNA: TGTGCCAGCAGTTACTCCGCGGGGGGGTACAATGAGCAGTTCTTC. Protein: CASSYSAGGYNEQFF.